The clone carrying this T cell receptor (beta chain) was seen only a few times. Its antigen is still unknown. This entry comes from a study of post-analysis software for immune sequencing data. Study-wide results and caveats: TRBV segments more frequent in patients than in controls numbered five and included TRBV5-6, TRBV5-1 and TRBV20-1. Multiple sclerosis was associated with a significant reduction in normalized Chao1 diversity relative to controls.

CDR3 size: 12 residues. The V gene end was trimmed by 7 bases and the J gene end by 7 bases; junction bases not matched to a gene: 7. The germline CDR1 and CDR2 sequences are SQVTM and ANQGSEA. Included in the TCR beta cDNA libraries were unique molecular identifiers. TCRdb re-analysed the PCR reads in MiXCR, keeping a single row per CDR3 protein. The sample has roughly 400,000 distinct CDR3 sequences; 39% are singletons. The specimen was blood. This chain links TRBV29-1 with TRBJ2-1; TRBD1 aligns across 7 bases. The sequence was collected from a girl aged 2 to 9 with multiple sclerosis. This CDR3 is CSGNRGRNEQFF. The CDR3 DNA is TGCAGCGGGAACAGGGGCCGAAATGAGCAGTTCTTC.